The 14 T cell receptor beta chains reported below all come from one sample, sequenced in a study of blood T cell repertoires in COVID-19. Profiled with immunoSEQ multiplex PCR; TCRdb holds only in-frame clones, not every one. The profile covers about 260,000 clones, with 88% appearing a single time and about 10% taken by the ten largest. Sequencing was done on a sample of peripheral blood. The origin of the receptors is a woman aged 25-40 years with COVID-19, enrolled during active disease.

This chain links TRBV28 with TRBJ2-7; TRBD2 matches at 7 bases. The CDR3 totals 14 residues. The V gene's germline CDR1 is MDHEN and CDR2 SYDVKM. After removal of 4 bases from V and 0 bases from J, the junction contained 3 bases not matched to a gene. CDR3 protein: CASSSKRDSYEQYF. CDR3 nucleotides: TGTGCCAGCAGTTCTAAGCGGGACTCCTACGAGCAGTACTTC.

V usage is TRBV4-3 and J usage is TRBJ2-5; 8 bases are shared with TRBD2. CDR3 length: 19 residues. From germline, CDR1 is LGHNA and CDR2 YSLEER. J lost 5 bases, V lost 0 bases, and 17 bases had no gene match. CDR3 loop: CASSQEVGASGSNRETQYF. The CDR3 DNA follows: TGCGCCAGCAGCCAAGAGGTGGGGGCTAGCGGGTCCAACCGGGAGACCCAGTACTTC.

The chain combines TRBV11-2 with TRBJ2-1; 12 bases fit TRBD2. The germline V gene has CDR1 SGHAT and CDR2 FQNNGV. After removal of 1 base from V and 15 bases from J, the junction contained 4 bases not matched to a gene. The CDR3 is 13 residues long. The CDR3 DNA sequence: TGTGCCAGCAGCTTAGGACTAGCGGGAGTTCGGTTCTTC. Translated: CASSLGLAGVRFF.

The chain is built from TRBV7-9 and TRBJ1-5, with D unclear. This CDR3 spans 13 amino acids. V lost 1 base, J lost 4 bases, and 5 bases lay in between. Germline values: CDR1 SEHNR, CDR2 FQNEAQ (reference sequence). CDR3 in DNA: TGTGCCAGCAGCTTAGGAGCGAATCAGCCCCAGCATTTT. Its protein is CASSLGANQPQHF.

This clone was recorded once. This chain links TRBV9 with TRBJ2-5; 9 bases map to TRBD1. CDR1 and CDR2 (germline): SGDLS, YYNGEE. The CDR3 loop spans 17 amino acids. V lost 4 bases and J lost 5; bases outside the gene matches: 15. CDR3 DNA: TGTGCCAGCAGCCACCCCAAGGGGACAGGGACTTCCGAGACCCAGTACTTC. This sequence encodes CASSHPKGTGTSETQYF.

The chain uses TRBV5-1 and TRBJ2-7, with D possibly matching TRBD1 (6 bases). V was trimmed by 4 bases and J by 4 bases, leaving 18 bases between them. Germline CDR1 reads SGHRS; CDR2 reads YFSETQ. The CDR3 length is 15 residues. The DNA of the CDR3 is TGCGCCAGCAGCCCATACAGGGTTTTAGGATACGAGCAGTACTTC. Protein sequence: CASSPYRVLGYEQYF.

The chain uses TRBV24-1 and TRBJ2-1; possible D gene TRBD2, 5 bases. The V gene's germline CDR1 is KGHDR and CDR2 SFDVKD. The CDR3 loop spans 16 amino acids. V dropped 6 bases and J dropped 5 bases, with 19 bases sitting between them. The CDR3 protein is CATSPPPGRVDNEQFF. DNA for the CDR3: TGTGCCACCAGTCCACCCCCTGGGCGGGTGGACAATGAGCAGTTCTTC.

This rearrangement joins TRBV7-9 to TRBJ2-3; a weak D match, TRBD2 (6 bases). Germline V CDR1 and CDR2: SEHNR, FQNEAQ (reference sequence). This CDR3 region has 16 residues. The V end lost 0 bases, the J end lost 6 bases, and 16 bases lay between the germline ends. The CDR3 sequence is CASSLARDLRTDTQYF. In DNA, the CDR3 is TGTGCCAGCAGCTTAGCAAGGGACTTACGAACGGATACGCAGTATTTT.

The chain uses TRBV3-1 (or the pseudogene TRBV3-2) and TRBJ1-3; D call uncertain. V was shortened by 0 bases and J by 7 bases, with 13 bases between the two germline ends. The germline CDR1 and CDR2 sequences are LGHDT and YNNKEL (reference sequence). The length of the CDR3 is 15 residues. CDR3 region: CASSQDAIERNTIYF. The CDR3, as DNA: TGTGCCAGCAGCCAAGATGCTATCGAGAGGAACACCATATATTTT.

This clone was seen once. V gene TRBV11-2 combines with J gene TRBJ2-7; D is unresolved. This CDR3 comprises 16 residues. CDR1 SGHAT and CDR2 FQNNGV come from the germline V gene. V was clipped by 0 bases and J by 0 bases, with 12 bases between them. The CDR3 DNA follows: TGTGCCAGCAGCTTAGACCCGACTTTGAGCTCCTACGAGCAGTACTTC. Protein sequence: CASSLDPTLSSYEQYF.

V gene TRBV4-1 combines with J gene TRBJ2-1; D may be TRBD2 (5 bases). With 4 bases removed from V and 2 bases from J, the gap between germline ends came to 15 bases. Looked up from germline, CDR1 is MGHRA and CDR2 is YSYEKL. The CDR3 spans 16 residues. This chain's CDR3 is CASSLQSTSAYNEQFF. The CDR3, as DNA: TGCGCCAGCAGCCTCCAAAGCACTAGTGCCTACAATGAGCAGTTCTTC.

CDR3: CASTGTGIGYTF. The CDR3 DNA reads TGTGCCAGCACCGGGACAGGGATCGGCTACACCTTC. The chain uses TRBV6-5 and TRBJ1-2; 9 bases line up with TRBD1. Unmatched junction bases numbered 5, after V lost 7 bases and J lost 8 bases. The CDR3 length is 12 residues. Germline V gives CDR1 MNHEY, CDR2 SVGAGI.

The chain uses TRBV15 and TRBJ2-3, with D perhaps matching TRBD2 (5 bases). This CDR3 contains 15 residues. Trimming shortened V by 2 bases and J by 2 bases, and 11 bases separated the two germline ends. Germline V CDR1 and CDR2: LNHNV, YYDKDF (reference sequence). CDR3 residues: CATSRLLDPTDTQYF. The CDR3 DNA sequence: TGTGCCACCAGCAGACTACTAGACCCCACAGATACGCAGTATTTT.

A note on this clone: Mismatch with germline at one junction end may stem from a read error. The V gene is TRBV11-2, the J gene TRBJ1-3, with unresolved D. Germline loops: CDR1 SGHAT, CDR2 FQNNGV. The CDR3 has 14 amino acids. The CDR3 nucleotides are TGTGCCAGCAGCATAGACATCTCTGGAAACACCATATATTTT. It specifies CASSIDISGNTIYF.